This T cell receptor beta chain appears in the sequencing data of a study of T cell responses to AZD1222 COVID-19 vaccine. The table came from immunoSEQ multiplex PCR; TCRdb's copy has only in-frame clones and leaves some out. This table holds 120,000 or so clones, 85% to 90% found once. The V end lost 2 bases, the J end lost 4 bases, and 12 bases lay between the germline ends. The CDR3 spans 15 residues. Per the germline V gene, CDR1 is MNHNS and CDR2 is SASEGT. Source: peripheral blood, taken on day 0 of AZD1222 vaccination. V is TRBV6-1 and J is TRBJ1-3; D call uncertain. This TCR was sampled from an adult in good health. CDR3 sequence reads: CASSERGSRGNTIYF. CDR3 DNA: TGTGCCAGCAGTGAAAGAGGCAGCAGGGGAAACACCATATATTTT.